This entry lists 10 T cell receptor beta chains sequenced from one sample in a study of blood T cell repertoires in COVID-19. Clones were read by immunoSEQ multiplex PCR, and TCRdb kept only the in-frame ones, dropping some. The sample lists about 80,000 clones, about four fifths occurring once. Sequencing was performed on peripheral blood. These receptors came from a man of 80 years or more with acute or convalescent COVID-19.

The V and J genes are TRBV24-1 and TRBJ2-2; 7 nucleotides line up with TRBD2. Germline V gene data show CDR1 as KGHDR and CDR2 as SFDVKD. CDR3 length equals 15 residues. The V segment lost 4 bases and the J segment 4 bases; nucleotides outside the gene matches: 5. The CDR3 nucleotides read TGTGCCACCAGTGAAGGACTAGGGGTCACCGGGGAGCTGTTTTTT. Amino acid sequence: CATSEGLGVTGELFF.

The V call is TRBV5-1, the J call TRBJ1-1, with 8 bases aligning to TRBD1. This CDR3 has 15 amino acids. Unmatched junction bases numbered 7, after V lost 5 bases and J lost 1 base. Germline assignment: CDR1 SGHRS and CDR2 YFSETQ. The CDR3 loop is CASSSMGTGNTEAFF. For the CDR3, the DNA is TGCGCCAGCAGTTCGATGGGGACAGGGAACACTGAAGCTTTCTTT.

The rearrangement joins TRBV7-8 to TRBJ2-1, with TRBD2 matching over 13 bases. Germline CDR1 and CDR2: SGHVS and FQNEAQ. The CDR3 has 17 amino acids. V shed 2 bases, J shed 2 bases, and the junction held 3 bases outside the gene matches. The CDR3 loop is CASSLRGLAGAYNEQFF. DNA of the CDR3: TGTGCCAGCAGCTTACGAGGACTAGCGGGGGCCTACAATGAGCAGTTCTTC.

The chain is built from TRBV6-6 and TRBJ2-3; D is possibly TRBD2 (5 bases). CDR3 length: 14 amino acids. V shed 4 bases and J shed 6 bases, with 14 bases lying between them. Germline loops: CDR1 MNHNY, CDR2 SVGAGI (reference sequence). The CDR3 nucleotides are TGTGCCAGCAGTTCCAGGACTGGAGTGGATACGCAGTATTTT. Residues: CASSSRTGVDTQYF.

The rearrangement joins TRBV10-3 to TRBJ1-1, with 9 bases matching TRBD1. The V and J ends lost 7 bases and 2 bases, in that order; junction bases with no gene match: 2. Germline V gives CDR1 ENHRY, CDR2 SYGVKD. The CDR3 runs to 13 residues. The CDR3 here is CAIKGQGNTEAFF. The CDR3 DNA reads as TGTGCCATCAAGGGACAGGGCAACACTGAAGCTTTCTTT.

This chain joins TRBV12-3 or TRBV12-4 and TRBJ1-5; D call uncertain. The CDR3 spans 13 residues. Trimming removed 6 bases at V and 2 bases at J, with 8 bases between. The CDR3, as DNA: TGTGCCAGCAGGTCGTCAGGCAATCAGCCCCAGCATTTT. As protein: CASRSSGNQPQHF.

The rearrangement uses TRBV11-1 and TRBJ2-3; TRBD1 agrees at 8 bases. Germline assignment: CDR1 SGHAT and CDR2 FQDESV (reference sequence). The J segment lost 2 bases and the V segment lost 1 base, leaving 2 bases of the junction unmatched. The CDR3 length is 15 residues. This chain's CDR3 is CASSLGTGLTDTQYF. In DNA, the CDR3 is TGTGCCAGCAGCTTAGGGACAGGGCTCACAGATACGCAGTATTTT.

This clone was picked up one time. The V and J genes are TRBV3-1 (or the pseudogene TRBV3-2) and TRBJ2-2; 10 bases align to TRBD2. With V trimmed by 0 bases and J by 5 bases, 9 bases remained unmatched. Germline V gene lookup returns CDR1 LGHDT and CDR2 YNNKEL (reference sequence). The CDR3 is made up of 18 amino acids. In DNA form, the CDR3 reads TGTGCCAGCAGCCAAGATACCCCGGGACTAGCGCCGACCGGGGAGCTGTTTTTT. This sequence encodes CASSQDTPGLAPTGELFF.

V gene TRBV5-5 combines with J gene TRBJ2-5, with 10 bases identical to TRBD2. The ends lost 0 bases at V and 5 bases at J; junction bases unmatched: 7. The CDR3 extends over 16 amino acids. Germline CDR1 and CDR2: SGHKS and YYEKEE (reference sequence). CDR3 DNA: TGTGCCAGCAGCTTGGAAGGGACTAGCGAGTGGGAGACCCAGTACTTC. Its translation is CASSLEGTSEWETQYF.

The chain joins TRBV19 to TRBJ1-1, with 9 bases identical to TRBD1. The germline gives CDR1 LNHDA, CDR2 SQIVND (reference sequence). CDR3 length: 16 amino acids. With V trimmed by 6 bases and J by 5 bases, 13 bases remained unmatched. The CDR3 is CASRHHPGTGRTEAFF. The CDR3 coding sequence is TGTGCCAGTAGGCACCATCCCGGGACAGGGAGGACTGAAGCTTTCTTT.